The sequence of this T cell receptor (beta chain) was determined in a study of T cells after posttransplantation cyclophosphamide (dated by TCRdb to 2015 to 2016). A note on the overall study: Using TRB sequencing, the study followed how the T cell repertoire rebuilt after myeloablative bone marrow transplantation with posttransplantation cyclophosphamide given as GVHD prophylaxis. Up to about 3 additional blood samples from 2 to 5.2 years after transplant were also TRB-sequenced in 3 patients, as was pretransplant blood from several patients. TRB sequencing was performed on blood from all 35 or so PTCy patients with 1-year posttransplant specimens. Antigen receptor sequencing covered samples from roughly 35 PTCy-treated patients and over 15 of their related bone marrow donors. TRA and TRB clonality were tightly correlated in roughly ten samples, so subsequent TCR analyses focused on TRB only. Public TRB sequences were searched against a database of over 3,500 sequences associated with responses to pathogens, tumor antigens, self-antigens and alloantigens.

This clone has at least ten counts. It has no known antigen specificity. Per-nucleotide qualities are absent, and no much larger clonotype sits a single base away. TRB sequencing was run on genomic DNA with either the immunoSEQ assay at survey resolution or the hsTCRB kit. Processing in the source paper ran as follows. The immunoSEQ software handled the initial read processing, while the LymphoSeq R package was used for the repertoire analyses. Clonality was calculated as 1 minus normalized Shannon entropy, and the Gini coefficient was also calculated for each TRB dataset. Phenotypes of unsorted samples were inferred by mapping TRB sequences from sorted subsets of the recipient or donor onto unsorted samples of the same recipient. TCRdb carries this immuneACCESS record with in-frame sequences only. Its versions omit some clonotypes, under half of them owing to an unresolved V gene in the studies checked, with the rest unexplained. V, J and clone size derive from that table, while D and trimming were established from the DNA sequence. For this sample the table reports about 41,000 clones, with no clone seen just once. The ten largest clones add up to 5.9% of the sample.

Compared with germline, V lacks 8 bases and J lacks 6 bases; bases without a gene match: 5. CDR3 length: 13 amino acids, cysteine to phenylalanine. The DNA shown is the 39-base CDR3, in frame from base 1. According to the germline V gene (reference sequence), CDR1 reads LNHDA and CDR2 reads SQIVND. Here is what the overall study found, with its caveats: The TRB repertoires of T cells infiltrating skin or GI tract showed only limited overlap with the TRB repertoires of T cells in blood. Across about 40 patients, TRB clonality was highly associated with recipient CMV seropositivity and CMV reactivation, and diversity in PTCy patients was similar to diversity in CNI/methotrexate controls. Donor-recipient similarity was low at 1-2 months but rose over the first year, and later blood repertoires were often dominated by donor CD8+ memory clones.

On the day of marrow donation, related bone marrow donors gave peripheral blood samples. Peripheral blood and bone marrow mononuclear cells were isolated by Ficoll-Hypaque density centrifugation and were cryopreserved. Rearrangement joined TRBV19 to TRBJ1-5; TRBD1 agrees with 9 junctional bases. The sample was PBMCs. This receptor was taken from a man between 25 and 39 years old in good health and a related stem cell transplant donor. CDR3 reads: CASGTGTPQPQHF. The bases are TGTGCCAGTGGGACAGGGACGCCTCAGCCCCAGCATTTT.